Detailed here is one T cell receptor (beta chain). The specificity of this receptor is unknown. Qualities for individual bases were not recorded, and no much larger clone is one base off. Trimming removed 3 bases from V and 2 bases from J, leaving 4 bases between the germline ends. The germline V gene (reference sequence) yields DFQATT for CDR1 and SNEGSKA for CDR2. The CDR3, from cysteine to phenylalanine, totals 11 residues. Only CDR3 DNA is held: 33 bases, read in frame from base 1. This sample was taken from a study of T cells in Graves' hyperthyroidism and ophthalmopathy (dated by TCRdb to 2018 to 2020). Broadly, across the study: Peripheral blood was collected at initial diagnosis, before any treatment. TCR Vbeta CDR3 sequencing of approximately 140 peripheral blood samples (over 40 ophthalmopathy, about 80 hyperthyroidism and around 17 progressor patients) is reported in the paper. After blood sampling, hyperthyroidism patients were treated with methimazole at a starting dose of 30 mg daily, and ophthalmopathy patients were treated with high-dose intravenous methylprednisolone. In over five Graves' hyperthyroidism patients, the study also compared T-cell repertoires from thyroid tissue with T-cell repertoires from blood. Prospective prediction of ophthalmopathy was tested in an independent validation cohort consisting of 18 hyperthyroidism patients and some 15 patients who later progressed to ophthalmopathy. For training and testing, the roughly 97 patients in the discovery cohort were randomly divided in a 7:3 ratio. To identify distinguishing TCR V-J signatures, a discovery cohort of 90 to 100 patients was used, comprising 40 to 45 with Graves' ophthalmopathy and some 57 with stable Graves' hyperthyroidism.

TCR beta CDR3 regions were amplified from RNA transcripts. For the first round of RT-PCR on the TCR CDR3, the HTBI primer set was used together with the Qiagen OneStep RT-PCR kit. Libraries were constructed in a second round of multiplex PCR, after which size selection and purification were performed. Paired-end sequencing of the libraries was performed with 100 bp reads on an Illumina HiSeq2000. For the original study's pipeline: SOAPnuke was used to process the raw data, removing reads that contained adapters or uncalled bases, had a mean Phred below 15, or lacked an exact match to the constant primer or identifier. COPE v1.2.5 was used to merge high-quality paired reads, and clonotypes were defined as unique nucleotide sequences. Clonotypes were aligned to IMGT TRBV, TRBD and TRBJ reference segments using MiTCR v1.1. The analysis was restricted to V-J combinations with a frequency above 0.0001, which together covered 99% to 99.2% of the repertoires. A TCS score was defined as the ratio of F50 (clonal expansion) to E x V (chaos), with BLOSUM62-based TCRdist applied between CDR3 peptides within each V-J. Welch's t-statistics and random forest reduced fewer than 600 V-J features to fewer than 15, which were used in a naive Bayes classifier (R e1071). TCRdb itself trimmed the public reads at Q25 with fastp, ran MiXCR and retained productive beta chains. Rows with one shared CDR3 protein collapse into an entry with the most common genes and DNA. These V and J calls originate from TCRdb's pipeline instead of the authors' own analysis. The sample has some 760,000 distinct CDR3 sequences on record, 13% to 15% of them singletons. The ten largest account for 9.5% to 13% of the sample.

Graves' hyperthyroidism was defined as stable when no progression to ophthalmopathy occurred over 18 months of follow-up. Hyperthyroidism patients were newly diagnosed, had a disease duration of under 2 months, and were aged 18 to 65 years. Exclusion was applied to patients with uncontrolled infections, other autoimmune diseases, pregnancy or lactation. Diagnoses relied on clinical symptoms, serum thyroxine and TRAb, thyroid ultrasound and orbital computed tomography. PBMCs were isolated from about 9 ml of fresh peripheral blood by Ficoll-Paque density gradient centrifugation. Total RNA was extracted with Trizol reagent, and quality was checked on an Agilent 2100 Bioanalyzer. What the research found in general, with its limitations: A model built on a 13 V-J signature distinguished ophthalmopathy from stable hyperthyroidism, reaching about 88% sensitivity and under 84% specificity in cross-validation and 80%/75% in testing. Most expanded thyroid clonotypes (frequency above 0.001) were also detected in blood, suggesting blood repertoires may reflect thyroid immune responses. During validation, the model predicted progression to ophthalmopathy a median of approximately 6.5 months ahead of onset, with almost 71% sensitivity and about 75% specificity. No statistical method was used to set the sample size in advance, and investigators knew the group allocation.

The sequence links TRBV20-1 to TRBJ2-5, with the D gene uncertain. The specimen sequenced was blood. This receptor was obtained from a woman under 30 with Graves' hyperthyroidism. The CDR3 reads as follows: CSASRQETQYF. In nucleotide form, the sequence is TGCAGTGCTAGCAGACAAGAGACCCAGTACTTC.